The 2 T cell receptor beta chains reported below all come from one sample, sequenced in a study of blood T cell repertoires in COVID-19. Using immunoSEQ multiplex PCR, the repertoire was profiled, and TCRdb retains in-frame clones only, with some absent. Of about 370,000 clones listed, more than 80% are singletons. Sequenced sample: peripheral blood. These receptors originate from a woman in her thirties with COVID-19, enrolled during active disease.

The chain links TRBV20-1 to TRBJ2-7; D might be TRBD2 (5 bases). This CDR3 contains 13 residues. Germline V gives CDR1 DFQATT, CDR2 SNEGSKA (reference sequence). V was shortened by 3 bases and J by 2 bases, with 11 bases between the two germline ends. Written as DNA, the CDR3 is TGCAGTGCTAGTGAGACTATCACCTACGAGCAGTACTTC. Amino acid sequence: CSASETITYEQYF.

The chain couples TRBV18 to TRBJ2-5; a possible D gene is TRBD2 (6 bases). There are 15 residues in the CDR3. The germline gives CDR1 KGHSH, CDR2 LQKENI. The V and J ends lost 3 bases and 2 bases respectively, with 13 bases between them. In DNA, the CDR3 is TGTGCCAGCTCACCTTTCTGGAGGGGTCAAGAGACCCAGTACTTC. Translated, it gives CASSPFWRGQETQYF.